The 16 T cell receptor beta chains below were found in one sample sequenced in a study of spatial heterogeneity in lung cancer. General observations from the study: Mutation counts in tumors were tracked by counts of expanded intratumoral alpha and beta TCRs.

No cognate antigen is known for these TCRs. Time point denoted: sample taken at primary tumor resection. MiXCR, run by TCRdb on the 5' RACE reads, gives a single entry per CDR3 protein. Counted here are fewer than 20,000 distinct CDR3 sequences, roughly 7% occurring once; the ten biggest clones make up 20% to 25%. The starting material was lung tumor tissue, obtained at surgery. The receptors stem from a female donor with early-stage non-small cell lung cancer.

This clonotype was observed many times. This chain links TRBV6-5 with TRBJ1-1; D is uncertain. The CDR3 length is 12 residues. Germline CDR1 MNHEY, CDR2 SVGAGI. The V end lost 8 bases, the J end lost 6 bases, and 13 bases lay between the germline ends. The CDR3 region has the DNA TGTGCCAGCCGGGGTGGGGTGGCTGAAGCTTTCTTT. The encoded protein is CASRGGVAEAFF.

Many counts were recorded for this clonotype. V and J are TRBV11-3 and TRBJ2-1; the D is unclear. The length of the CDR3 is 13 residues. The V gene's germline CDR1 is SGHNT and CDR2 YENEEA. Trimming removed 5 bases from V and 6 bases from J, with 11 bases in between. The CDR3 here is CASSERSGNEQFF. For the CDR3, the DNA is TGTGCCAGCAGCGAGAGGTCCGGCAATGAGCAGTTCTTC. The full variable domain, completed using reference TRBV11-3 and TRBJ2-1, is EAGVVQSPRYKIIEKKQPVAFWCNPISGHNTLYWYLQNLGQGPELLIRYENEEAVDDSQLPKDRFSAERLKGVDSTLKIQPAELGDSAVYLCASSERSGNEQFFGPGTRLTVL.

This clonotype was observed at least ten times. CDR3 in amino acids: CASSLSKNRGEDTQYF. CDR3 DNA: TGTGCCAGCAGCTTAAGCAAGAACAGGGGAGAGGATACGCAGTATTTT. The chain links TRBV7-4 to TRBJ2-3, with 7 nucleotides matching TRBD1. The V and J ends lost 2 bases and 6 bases, in that order; junction bases with no gene match: 11. CDR3 length: 16 amino acids. CDR1 is SGHVT, CDR2 SQSDAQ, per germline.

This clonotype was seen at least ten times. V and J are TRBV28 and TRBJ1-5; 9 bases map to TRBD1. This CDR3 is 14 amino acids long. The ends lost 5 bases at V and 6 bases at J; junction bases unmatched: 5. Germline CDR1 and CDR2: MDHEN and SYDVKM. The CDR3 DNA reads TGTGCCAGCAGTCCGGACAGGGGAGGTCAGCCCCAGCATTTT. It is translated as CASSPDRGGQPQHF.

This clonotype occurred many times. The CDR3 sequence is CASSTTGEVKAFF. The CDR3 DNA reads as TGTGCCAGCAGTACCACAGGGGAGGTCAAAGCTTTCTTT. The V and J genes are TRBV6-5 and TRBJ1-1, with 7 bases that match TRBD1. CDR1 is MNHEY and CDR2 is SVGAGI in the germline V gene. Trimming at V came to 5 bases and at J to 9 bases, leaving 9 bases not matched to a gene. This CDR3 spans 13 amino acids.

The rearrangement links TRBV12-3 or TRBV12-4 to TRBJ1-1; 7 nucleotides match TRBD1. J lost 0 bases, V lost 6 bases, and 16 bases had no gene match. The CDR3 is made up of 18 amino acids. The CDR3 here is CASSSIRRDSPLNTEAFF. In DNA form, the CDR3 reads TGTGCCAGCAGCTCCATACGCCGGGACAGCCCCTTGAACACTGAAGCTTTCTTT.

This clonotype was detected many times. The V and J genes are TRBV28 and TRBJ2-1; 10 nucleotides agree with TRBD1. V was clipped by 6 bases and J by 4 bases; unmatched bases: 6. This CDR3 spans 15 amino acids. Germline-derived CDR1 and CDR2 are MDHEN and SYDVKM. The CDR3 nucleotides are TGTGCCAGCAGGACAGGGGGCGGTGAATACAATGAGCAGTTCTTC. Translated, it gives CASRTGGGEYNEQFF.

This clonotype was counted at least ten times. The V call is TRBV6-5, the J call TRBJ1-1, with a possible D match to TRBD1 (6 bases). Trimming stripped 5 bases from V and 2 bases from J, with 15 bases between. Germline loops: CDR1 MNHEY, CDR2 SVGAGI. CDR3 length: 15 amino acids. CDR3 nucleotide sequence: TGTGCCAGCAGTCAATTCAGGGACACCAACACTGAAGCTTTCTTT. Translated, it gives CASSQFRDTNTEAFF.

This clonotype was counted at least ten times. J is TRBJ2-3 and V is TRBV7-2, with TRBD2 matching over 7 bases. This CDR3 has 16 residues. With 1 base clipped from V and 2 bases from J, the junction kept 6 bases outside the gene matches. Germline V gene sequence: CDR1 SGHTA, CDR2 FQGNSA. CDR3 bases: TGTGCCAGCAGCTTAGATGTCGGGGGGTCCACAGATACGCAGTATTTT. As protein: CASSLDVGGSTDTQYF.

The rearrangement links TRBV12-3 or TRBV12-4 to TRBJ2-2; 8 nucleotides agree with TRBD1. V shed 6 bases and J 3 bases; nucleotides not matched to a gene: 6. The CDR3 covers 15 residues. CDR3 in amino acids: CASRRGQGYTGELFF. The CDR3 bases are TGTGCCAGCAGGCGCGGACAGGGTTACACCGGGGAGCTGTTTTTT.

This clonotype was picked up a small number of times. The V gene is TRBV27, the J gene TRBJ1-1; 9 bases fit TRBD1. V lost 5 bases and J lost 6; bases outside the gene matches: 10. CDR3 length: 15 residues. Germline V gene data show CDR1 as MNHEY and CDR2 as SMNVEV (reference sequence). The CDR3 sequence is CASSAYTGGRAEAFF. In DNA form, the CDR3 reads TGTGCCAGCAGTGCCTATACAGGGGGCAGGGCTGAAGCTTTCTTT.

The CDR3 here is CASSPPGTGPGELFF. CDR3 DNA: TGTGCCAGCAGCCCTCCCGGGACAGGGCCCGGGGAGCTGTTTTTT. The V and J genes are TRBV6-6 and TRBJ2-2, with 9 positions matching TRBD1. Trimming took 6 bases from V and 6 from J; bases not matched to a gene: 8. Germline values: CDR1 MNHNY, CDR2 SVGAGI (reference sequence). The CDR3 length is 15 residues.

This clonotype was seen at least ten times. This chain links TRBV7-2 with TRBJ2-7; possibly TRBD1 or TRBD2 for D (5 bases each). Per germline, CDR1 SGHTA and CDR2 FQGNSA. V lost 7 bases and J lost 0, with 13 bases in between. CDR3 length: 14 amino acids. In DNA form, the CDR3 reads TGTGCCAGCACCCGGGACCTTCACTCCTACGAGCAGTACTTC. This gives the protein CASTRDLHSYEQYF. Supplemented by reference TRBV7-2 and TRBJ2-7, the full variable domain reads GAGVSQSPSNKVTEKGKDVELRCDPISGHTALYWYRQSLGQGLEFLIYFQGNSAPDKSGLPSDRFSAERTGGSVSTLTIQRTQQEDSAVYLCASTRDLHSYEQYFGPGTRLTVT.

The table lists this clonotype with many counts. The chain couples TRBV27 to TRBJ2-5, with D perhaps assigned TRBD1 or TRBD2 (5 bases each). Germline lookup yields CDR1 MNHEY and CDR2 SMNVEV (reference sequence). Trimming cost V 5 bases and J 5 bases, with 12 bases left between them. This CDR3 is built from 13 residues. CDR3 DNA: TGTGCCAGCAGTCTGGGACCGGCCGAGACCCAGTACTTC. It yields the protein CASSLGPAETQYF.

This chain joins TRBV9 and TRBJ1-1; no clear D gene. Trimming stripped 2 bases from V and 1 base from J, with 6 bases between. CDR1 and CDR2 (germline): SGDLS, YYNGEE. CDR3 length: 13 amino acids. For the CDR3, the DNA is TGTGCCAGCAGCGTGTTACCGAACACTGAAGCTTTCTTT. Its protein is CASSVLPNTEAFF. Combining the CDR3 with reference TRBV9 and TRBJ1-1 gives the whole variable domain DSGVTQTPKHLITATGQRVTLRCSPRSGDLSVYWYQQSLDQGLQFLIQYYNGEERAKGNILERFSAQQFPDLHSELNLSSLELGDSALYFCASSVLPNTEAFFGQGTRLTVV.

This clonotype was observed at least ten times. CDR3 DNA sequence: TGTGCCAGCAGCCCGGAGGGGGTAGGAGATCAGCCCCAGCATTTT. Its protein is CASSPEGVGDQPQHF. The chain links TRBV3-1 to TRBJ1-5, with D possibly being TRBD1 (6 bases). V was shortened by 4 bases and J by 5 bases, with 15 bases between the two germline ends. CDR3 length equals 15 residues. The V gene's germline CDR1 is LGHDT and CDR2 YNNKEL (reference sequence). Full variable domain (outside the CDR3, taken from reference TRBV3-1 and TRBJ1-5): DTAVSQTPKYLVTQMGNDKSIKCEQNLGHDTMYWYKQDSKKFLKIMFSYNNKELIINETVPNRFSPKSPDKAHLNLHINSLELGDSAVYFCASSPEGVGDQPQHFGDGTRLSIL.